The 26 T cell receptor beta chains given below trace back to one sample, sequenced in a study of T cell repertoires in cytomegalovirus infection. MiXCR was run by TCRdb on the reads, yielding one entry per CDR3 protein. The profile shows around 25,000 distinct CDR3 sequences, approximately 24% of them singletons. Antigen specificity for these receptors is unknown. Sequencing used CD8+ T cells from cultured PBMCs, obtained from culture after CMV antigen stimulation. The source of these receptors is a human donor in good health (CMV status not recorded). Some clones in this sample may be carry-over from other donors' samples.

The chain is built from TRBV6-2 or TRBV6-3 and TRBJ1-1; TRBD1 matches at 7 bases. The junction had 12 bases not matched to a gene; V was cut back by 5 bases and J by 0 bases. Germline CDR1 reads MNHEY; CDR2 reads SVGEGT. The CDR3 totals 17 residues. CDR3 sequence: CASSGTVPIYLNTEAFF. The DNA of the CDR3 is TGTGCCAGCAGTGGGACAGTGCCCATTTACTTGAACACTGAAGCTTTCTTT.

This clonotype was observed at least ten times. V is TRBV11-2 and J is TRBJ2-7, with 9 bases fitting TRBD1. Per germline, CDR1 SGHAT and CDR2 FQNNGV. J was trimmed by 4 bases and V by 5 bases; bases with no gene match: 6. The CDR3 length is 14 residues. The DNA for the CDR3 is TGTGCCAGCAGCCCCACCGGGACAGGGTACGAGCAGTACTTC. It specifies CASSPTGTGYEQYF.

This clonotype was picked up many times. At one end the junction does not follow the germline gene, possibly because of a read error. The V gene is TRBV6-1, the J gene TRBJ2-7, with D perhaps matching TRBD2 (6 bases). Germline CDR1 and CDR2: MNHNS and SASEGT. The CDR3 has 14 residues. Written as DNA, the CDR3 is TGTGCCAGCAGTCAAGCCGGGACTTACTACGAGCAGTACTTC. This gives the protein CASSQAGTYYEQYF.

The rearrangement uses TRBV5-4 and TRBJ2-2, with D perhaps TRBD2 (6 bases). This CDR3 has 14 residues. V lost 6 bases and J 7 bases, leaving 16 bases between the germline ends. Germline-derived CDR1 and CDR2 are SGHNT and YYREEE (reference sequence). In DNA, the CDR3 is TGTGCCAGCAACTTCCGGGGAGGCAACGGGGAGCTGTTTTTT. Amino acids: CASNFRGGNGELFF.

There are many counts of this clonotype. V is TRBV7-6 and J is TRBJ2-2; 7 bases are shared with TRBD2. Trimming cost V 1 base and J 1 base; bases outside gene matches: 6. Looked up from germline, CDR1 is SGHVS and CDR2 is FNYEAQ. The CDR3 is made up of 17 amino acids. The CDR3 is CASSLDTQRENTGELFF. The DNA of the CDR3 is TGTGCCAGCAGCTTAGATACCCAGCGGGAGAACACCGGGGAGCTGTTTTTT.

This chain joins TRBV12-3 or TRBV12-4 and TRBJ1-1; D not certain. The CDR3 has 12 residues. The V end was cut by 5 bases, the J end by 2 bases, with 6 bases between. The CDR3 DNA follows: TGTGCCAGCAGTAGCATCAACACTGAAGCTTTCTTT. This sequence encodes CASSSINTEAFF.

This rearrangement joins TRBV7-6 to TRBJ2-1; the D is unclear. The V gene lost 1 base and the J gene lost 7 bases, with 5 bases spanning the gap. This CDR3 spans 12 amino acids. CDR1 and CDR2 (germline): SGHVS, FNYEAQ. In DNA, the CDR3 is TGTGCCAGCAGCTTAGGTCAAAATGAGCAGTTCTTC. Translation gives CASSLGQNEQFF.

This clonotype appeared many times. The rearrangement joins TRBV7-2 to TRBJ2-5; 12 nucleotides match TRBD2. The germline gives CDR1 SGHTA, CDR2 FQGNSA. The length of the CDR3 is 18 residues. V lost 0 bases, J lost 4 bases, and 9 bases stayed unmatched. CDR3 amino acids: CASSLAALAGGEGETQYF. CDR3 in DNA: TGTGCCAGCAGCTTAGCAGCCCTAGCGGGGGGGGAGGGAGAGACCCAGTACTTC.

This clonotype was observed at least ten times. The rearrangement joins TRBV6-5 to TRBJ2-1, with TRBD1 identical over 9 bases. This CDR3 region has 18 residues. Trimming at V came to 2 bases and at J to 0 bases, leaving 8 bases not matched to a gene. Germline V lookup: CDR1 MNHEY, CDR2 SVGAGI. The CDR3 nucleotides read TGTGCCAGCAGTTACCCCACAGGGGGCCGAAGCTCCTACAATGAGCAGTTCTTC. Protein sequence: CASSYPTGGRSSYNEQFF.

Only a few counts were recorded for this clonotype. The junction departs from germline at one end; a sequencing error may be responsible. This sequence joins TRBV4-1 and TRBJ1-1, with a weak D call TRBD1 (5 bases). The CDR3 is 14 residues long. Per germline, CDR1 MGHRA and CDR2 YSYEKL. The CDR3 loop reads CASSQGADNTEAFF. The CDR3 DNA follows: TGTGCCAGCAGCCAAGGGGCGGATAACACTGAAGCTTTCTTT.

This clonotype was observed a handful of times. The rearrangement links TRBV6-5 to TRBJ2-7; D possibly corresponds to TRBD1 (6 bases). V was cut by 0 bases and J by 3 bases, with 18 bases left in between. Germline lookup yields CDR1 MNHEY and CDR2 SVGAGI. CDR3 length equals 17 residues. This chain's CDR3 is CASSYSLPGVPLYEQYF. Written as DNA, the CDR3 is TGTGCCAGCAGTTACTCACTCCCAGGGGTCCCCCTCTACGAGCAGTACTTC.

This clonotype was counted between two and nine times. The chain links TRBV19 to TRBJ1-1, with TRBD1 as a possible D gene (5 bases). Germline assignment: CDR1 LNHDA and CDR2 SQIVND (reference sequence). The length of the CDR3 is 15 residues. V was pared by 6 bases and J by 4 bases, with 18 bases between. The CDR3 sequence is CASRSQGFLGTEAFF. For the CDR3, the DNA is TGTGCCAGTAGGTCGCAGGGATTTTTGGGCACTGAAGCTTTCTTT.

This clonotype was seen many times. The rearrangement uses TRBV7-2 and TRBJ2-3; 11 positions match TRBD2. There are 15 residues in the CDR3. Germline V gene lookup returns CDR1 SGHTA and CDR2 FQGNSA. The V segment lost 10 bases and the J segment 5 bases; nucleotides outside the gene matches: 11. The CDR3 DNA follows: TGTGCCACCCTGATAGCGGGGGGGCCAGTAGATACGCAGTATTTT. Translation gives CATLIAGGPVDTQYF.

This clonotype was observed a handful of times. The CDR3 protein is CSARDWALGSNQPQHF. The CDR3, as DNA: TGCAGTGCTAGAGATTGGGCGTTGGGGAGCAATCAGCCCCAGCATTTT. The chain combines TRBV20-1 with TRBJ1-5; D remains ambiguous. This CDR3 spans 16 amino acids. The V gene lost 0 bases and the J gene lost 1 base, with 13 bases spanning the gap. Germline CDR1 DFQATT, CDR2 SNEGSKA (reference sequence).

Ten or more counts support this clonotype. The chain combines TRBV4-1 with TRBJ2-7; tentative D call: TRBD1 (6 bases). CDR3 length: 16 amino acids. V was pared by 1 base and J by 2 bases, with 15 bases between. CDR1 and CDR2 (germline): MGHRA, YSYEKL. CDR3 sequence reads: CASSQGPDRPTYEQYF. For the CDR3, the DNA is TGCGCCAGCAGCCAAGGCCCGGACAGACCGACCTACGAGCAGTACTTC.

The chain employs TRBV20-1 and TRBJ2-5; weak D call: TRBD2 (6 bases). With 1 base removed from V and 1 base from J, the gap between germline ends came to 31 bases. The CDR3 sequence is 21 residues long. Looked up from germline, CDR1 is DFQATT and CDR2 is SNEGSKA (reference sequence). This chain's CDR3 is CSARGSLWDGGIRVIQETQYF. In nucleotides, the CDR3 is TGCAGTGCTAGAGGCTCCCTTTGGGACGGGGGTATAAGGGTAATCCAAGAGACCCAGTACTTC.

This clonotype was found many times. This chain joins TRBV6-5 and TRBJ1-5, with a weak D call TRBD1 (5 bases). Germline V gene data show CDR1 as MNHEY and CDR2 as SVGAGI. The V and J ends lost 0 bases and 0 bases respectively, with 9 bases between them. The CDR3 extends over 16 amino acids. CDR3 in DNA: TGTGCCAGCAGTTACTCGAGACAGTATAGCAATCAGCCCCAGCATTTT. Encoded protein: CASSYSRQYSNQPQHF.

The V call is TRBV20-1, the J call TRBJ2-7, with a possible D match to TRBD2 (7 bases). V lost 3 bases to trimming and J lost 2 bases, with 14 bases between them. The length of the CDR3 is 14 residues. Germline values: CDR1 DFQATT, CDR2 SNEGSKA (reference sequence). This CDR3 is CSARGGRIPYEQYF. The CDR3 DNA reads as TGCAGTGCTAGGGGGGGGCGGATACCCTACGAGCAGTACTTC.

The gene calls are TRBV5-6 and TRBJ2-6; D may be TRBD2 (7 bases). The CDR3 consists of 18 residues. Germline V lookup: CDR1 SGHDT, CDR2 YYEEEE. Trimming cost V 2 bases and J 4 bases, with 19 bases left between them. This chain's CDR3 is CASSFGGAGSAGANVLTF. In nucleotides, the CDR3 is TGTGCCAGCAGCTTTGGGGGGGCCGGTTCCGCCGGGGCCAACGTCCTGACTTTC.

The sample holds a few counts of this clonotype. CDR3 sequence (DNA): TGCGCCAGCAGCTTGTCATTCTTGAACACTGAAGCTTTCTTT. This encodes CASSLSFLNTEAFF. The genes are TRBV5-1 and TRBJ1-1; D gene ambiguous. CDR3 length equals 14 residues. V lost 1 base to trimming and J lost 0 bases, with 7 bases between them. CDR1 and CDR2 (germline): SGHRS, YFSETQ.

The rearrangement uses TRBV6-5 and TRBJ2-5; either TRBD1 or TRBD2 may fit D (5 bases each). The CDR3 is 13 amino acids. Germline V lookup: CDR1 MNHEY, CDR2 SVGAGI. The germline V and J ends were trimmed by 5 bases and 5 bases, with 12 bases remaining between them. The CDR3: CASSGTVSETQYF. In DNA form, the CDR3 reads TGTGCCAGCAGTGGGACGGTCAGCGAGACCCAGTACTTC.

CDR3 in amino acids: CASSLGVLAGTDTQYF. In nucleotides, the CDR3 is TGTGCCAGCAGCTTAGGAGTTCTAGCGGGAACAGATACGCAGTATTTT. The rearrangement joins TRBV3-1 to TRBJ2-3, with 9 bases fitting TRBD2. The V gene end was trimmed by 5 bases and the J gene end by 3 bases; junction bases not matched to a gene: 9. Germline assignment: CDR1 LGHDT and CDR2 YNNKEL (reference sequence). The CDR3 contains 16 residues.

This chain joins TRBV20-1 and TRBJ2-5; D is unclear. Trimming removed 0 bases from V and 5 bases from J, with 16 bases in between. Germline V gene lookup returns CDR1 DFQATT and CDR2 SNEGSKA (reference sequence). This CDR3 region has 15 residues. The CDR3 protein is CSARDLRVARETQYF. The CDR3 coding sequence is TGCAGTGCTAGAGATCTTCGGGTAGCACGCGAGACCCAGTACTTC.

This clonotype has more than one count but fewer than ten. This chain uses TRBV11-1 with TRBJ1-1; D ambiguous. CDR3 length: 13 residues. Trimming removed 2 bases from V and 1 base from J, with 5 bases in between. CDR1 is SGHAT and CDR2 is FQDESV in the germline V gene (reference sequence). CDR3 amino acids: CASSLSGNTEAFF. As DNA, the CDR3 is TGTGCCAGCAGCTTATCAGGGAACACTGAAGCTTTCTTT.

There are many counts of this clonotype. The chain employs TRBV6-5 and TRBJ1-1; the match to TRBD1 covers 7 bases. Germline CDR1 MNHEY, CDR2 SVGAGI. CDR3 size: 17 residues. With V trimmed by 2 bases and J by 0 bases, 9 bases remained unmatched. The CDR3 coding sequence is TGTGCCAGCAGTTACCAACCCTTGACAGGGATGAACACTGAAGCTTTCTTT. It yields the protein CASSYQPLTGMNTEAFF.

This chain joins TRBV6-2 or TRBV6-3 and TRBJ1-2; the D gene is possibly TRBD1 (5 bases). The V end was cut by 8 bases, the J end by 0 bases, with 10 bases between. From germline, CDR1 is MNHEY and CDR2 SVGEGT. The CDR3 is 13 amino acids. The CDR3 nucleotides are TGTGCCAGCTCGACAGTAGCTAACTATGGCTACACCTTC. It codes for CASSTVANYGYTF.